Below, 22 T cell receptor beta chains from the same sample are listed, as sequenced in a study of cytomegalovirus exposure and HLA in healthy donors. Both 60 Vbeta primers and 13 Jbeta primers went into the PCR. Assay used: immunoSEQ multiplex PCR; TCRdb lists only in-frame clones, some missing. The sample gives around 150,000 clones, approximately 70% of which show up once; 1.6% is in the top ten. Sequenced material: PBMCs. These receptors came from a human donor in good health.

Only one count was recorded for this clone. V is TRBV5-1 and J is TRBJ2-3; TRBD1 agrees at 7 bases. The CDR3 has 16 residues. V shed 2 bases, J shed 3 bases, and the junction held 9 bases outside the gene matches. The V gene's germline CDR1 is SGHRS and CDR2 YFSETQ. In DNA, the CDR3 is TGCGCCAGCAGCTTAGGGGCAGGGGGATATACAGATACGCAGTATTTT. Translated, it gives CASSLGAGGYTDTQYF.

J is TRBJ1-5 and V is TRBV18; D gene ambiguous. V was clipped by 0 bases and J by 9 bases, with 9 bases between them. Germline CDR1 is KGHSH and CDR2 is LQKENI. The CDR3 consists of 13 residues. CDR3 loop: CASSPPPGGPQHF. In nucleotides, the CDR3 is TGTGCCAGCTCACCACCCCCGGGAGGGCCCCAGCATTTT.

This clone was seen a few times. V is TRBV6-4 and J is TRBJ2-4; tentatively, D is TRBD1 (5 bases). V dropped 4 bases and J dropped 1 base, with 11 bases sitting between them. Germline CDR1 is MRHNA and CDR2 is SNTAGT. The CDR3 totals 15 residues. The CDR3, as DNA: TGTGCCAGCAGTGTGACAGAGGTGGCCAAAAACATTCAGTACTTC. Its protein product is CASSVTEVAKNIQYF.

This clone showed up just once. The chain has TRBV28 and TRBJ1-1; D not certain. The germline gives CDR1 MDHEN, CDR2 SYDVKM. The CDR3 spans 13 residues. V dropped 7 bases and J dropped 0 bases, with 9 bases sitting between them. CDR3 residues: CASTGSLNTEAFF. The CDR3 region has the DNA TGTGCCAGCACCGGGAGCCTGAACACTGAAGCTTTCTTT.

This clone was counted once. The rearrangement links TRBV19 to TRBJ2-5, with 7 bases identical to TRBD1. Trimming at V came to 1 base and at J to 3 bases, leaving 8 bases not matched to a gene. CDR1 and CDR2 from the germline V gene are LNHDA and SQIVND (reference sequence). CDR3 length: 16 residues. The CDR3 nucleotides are TGTGCCAGTAGTATAGGGGTGGGGGACAGAGAAGAGACCCAGTACTTC. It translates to CASSIGVGDREETQYF.

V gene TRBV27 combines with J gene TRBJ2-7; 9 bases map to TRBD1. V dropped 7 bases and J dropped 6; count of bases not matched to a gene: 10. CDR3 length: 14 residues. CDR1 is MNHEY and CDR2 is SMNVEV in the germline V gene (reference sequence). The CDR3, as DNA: TGTGCCAGCAATCCGGGACAGGGTCTCCCCGAGCAGTACTTC. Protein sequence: CASNPGQGLPEQYF.

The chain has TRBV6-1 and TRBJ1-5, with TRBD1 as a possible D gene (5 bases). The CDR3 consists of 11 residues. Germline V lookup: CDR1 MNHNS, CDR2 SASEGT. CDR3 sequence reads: CVGKGNQPQHF. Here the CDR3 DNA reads TGTGTGGGGAAGGGGAATCAGCCCCAGCATTTT.

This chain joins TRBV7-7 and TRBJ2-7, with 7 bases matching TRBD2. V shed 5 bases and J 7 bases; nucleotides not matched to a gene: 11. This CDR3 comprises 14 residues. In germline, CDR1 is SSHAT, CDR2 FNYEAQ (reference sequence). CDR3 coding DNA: TGTGCCAGCAGCGCTAGCGGCAATCTACGTGAGCAGTACTTC. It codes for CASSASGNLREQYF.

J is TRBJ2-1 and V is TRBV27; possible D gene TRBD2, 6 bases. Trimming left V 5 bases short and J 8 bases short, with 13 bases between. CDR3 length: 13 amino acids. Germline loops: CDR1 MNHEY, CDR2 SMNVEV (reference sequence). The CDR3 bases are TGTGCCAGCAGTATCACAAGGGAGGATGAGCAGTTCTTC. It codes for CASSITREDEQFF.

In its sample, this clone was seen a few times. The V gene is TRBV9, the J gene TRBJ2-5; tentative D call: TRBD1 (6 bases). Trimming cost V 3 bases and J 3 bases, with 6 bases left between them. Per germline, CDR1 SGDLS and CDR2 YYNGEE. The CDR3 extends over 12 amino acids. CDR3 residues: CASSGTEETQYF. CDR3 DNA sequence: TGTGCCAGCAGCGGGACAGAAGAGACCCAGTACTTC. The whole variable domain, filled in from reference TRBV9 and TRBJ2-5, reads DSGVTQTPKHLITATGQRVTLRCSPRSGDLSVYWYQQSLDQGLQFLIQYYNGEERAKGNILERFSAQQFPDLHSELNLSSLELGDSALYFCASSGTEETQYFGPGTRLLVL.

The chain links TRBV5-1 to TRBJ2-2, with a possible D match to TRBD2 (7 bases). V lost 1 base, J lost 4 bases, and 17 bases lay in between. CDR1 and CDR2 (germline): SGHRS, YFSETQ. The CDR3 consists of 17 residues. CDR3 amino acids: CASSLRSRGAGTGELFF. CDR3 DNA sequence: TGCGCCAGCAGCTTGAGAAGTCGGGGGGCTGGCACCGGGGAGCTGTTTTTT.

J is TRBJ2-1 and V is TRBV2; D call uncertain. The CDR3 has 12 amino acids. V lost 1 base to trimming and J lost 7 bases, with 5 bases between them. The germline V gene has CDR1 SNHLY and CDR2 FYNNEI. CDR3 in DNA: TGTGCCAGCAGTGAAGTTATGAATGAGCAGTTCTTC. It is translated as CASSEVMNEQFF.

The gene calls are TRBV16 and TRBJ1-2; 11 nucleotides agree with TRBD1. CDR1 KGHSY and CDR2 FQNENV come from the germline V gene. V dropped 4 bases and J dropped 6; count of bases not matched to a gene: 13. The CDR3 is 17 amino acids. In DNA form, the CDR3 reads TGTGCCAGCAGCCTCACCTCCGGGACAGGGGGATATGATGGCTACACCTTC. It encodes CASSLTSGTGGYDGYTF.

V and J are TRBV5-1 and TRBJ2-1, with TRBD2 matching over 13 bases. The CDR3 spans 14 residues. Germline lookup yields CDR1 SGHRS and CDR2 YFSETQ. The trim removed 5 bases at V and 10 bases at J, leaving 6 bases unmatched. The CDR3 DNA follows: TGCGCCAGCAGAGGACTAGCGGGAGCACGCGAGCAGTTCTTC. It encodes CASRGLAGAREQFF.

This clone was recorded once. Here the CDR3 reads CASSFDRSSYEQYF. Here the CDR3 DNA reads TGTGCCAGCAGCTTCGATAGGAGCTCCTACGAGCAGTACTTC. This chain links TRBV7-2 with TRBJ2-7, with D unclear. V was clipped by 3 bases and J by 0 bases, with 9 bases between them. The CDR3 extends over 14 amino acids. Per germline, CDR1 SGHTA and CDR2 FQGNSA. The whole variable domain, remainder taken from reference TRBV7-2 and TRBJ2-7, is GAGVSQSPSNKVTEKGKDVELRCDPISGHTALYWYRQSLGQGLEFLIYFQGNSAPDKSGLPSDRFSAERTGGSVSTLTIQRTQQEDSAVYLCASSFDRSSYEQYFGPGTRLTVT.

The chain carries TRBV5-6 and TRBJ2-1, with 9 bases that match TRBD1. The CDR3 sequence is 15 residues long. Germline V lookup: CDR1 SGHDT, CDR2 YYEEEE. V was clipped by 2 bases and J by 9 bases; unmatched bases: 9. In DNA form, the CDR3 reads TGTGCCAGCAGCTTTCCGGGACAGGGATACGGTGAGCAGTTCTTC. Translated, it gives CASSFPGQGYGEQFF. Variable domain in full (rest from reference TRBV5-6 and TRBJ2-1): DAGVTQSPTHLIKTRGQQVTLRCSPKSGHDTVSWYQQALGQGPQFIFQYYEEEERQRGNFPDRFSGHQFPNYSSELNVNALLLGDSALYLCASSFPGQGYGEQFFGPGTRLTVL.

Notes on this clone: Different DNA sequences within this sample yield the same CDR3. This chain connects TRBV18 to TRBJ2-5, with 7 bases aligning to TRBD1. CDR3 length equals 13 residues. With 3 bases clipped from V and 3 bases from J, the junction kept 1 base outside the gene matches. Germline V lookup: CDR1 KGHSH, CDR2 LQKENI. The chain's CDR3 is CASSPGTEETQYF. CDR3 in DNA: TGTGCCAGCTCACCGGGGACAGAAGAGACCCAGTACTTC.

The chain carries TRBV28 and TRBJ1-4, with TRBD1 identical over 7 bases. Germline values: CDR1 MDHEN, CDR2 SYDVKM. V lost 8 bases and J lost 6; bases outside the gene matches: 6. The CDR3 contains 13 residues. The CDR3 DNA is TGTGCCAGCGGAGGGGGCTTGGATGAAAAACTGTTTTTT. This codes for CASGGGLDEKLFF. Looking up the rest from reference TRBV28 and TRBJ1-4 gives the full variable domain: DVKVTQSSRYLVKRTGEKVFLECVQDMDHENMFWYRQDPGLGLRLIYFSYDVKMKEKGDIPEGYSVSREKKERFSLILESASTNQTSMYLCASGGGLDEKLFFGSGTQLSVL.

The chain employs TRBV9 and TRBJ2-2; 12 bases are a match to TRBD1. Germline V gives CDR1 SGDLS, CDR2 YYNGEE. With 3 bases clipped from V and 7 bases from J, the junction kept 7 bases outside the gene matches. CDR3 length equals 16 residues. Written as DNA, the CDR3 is TGTGCCAGCAGCGCAGGGACAGGGGGCGCTCACGGGGAGCTGTTTTTT. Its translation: CASSAGTGGAHGELFF.

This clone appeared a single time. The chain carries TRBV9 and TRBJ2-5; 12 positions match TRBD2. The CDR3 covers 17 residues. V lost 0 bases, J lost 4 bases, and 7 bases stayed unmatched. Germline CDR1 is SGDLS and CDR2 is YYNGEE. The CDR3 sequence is CASSVGLAGVKGETQYF. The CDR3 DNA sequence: TGTGCCAGCAGCGTAGGACTAGCGGGAGTAAAGGGAGAGACCCAGTACTTC. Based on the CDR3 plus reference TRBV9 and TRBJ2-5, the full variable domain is DSGVTQTPKHLITATGQRVTLRCSPRSGDLSVYWYQQSLDQGLQFLIQYYNGEERAKGNILERFSAQQFPDLHSELNLSSLELGDSALYFCASSVGLAGVKGETQYFGPGTRLLVL.

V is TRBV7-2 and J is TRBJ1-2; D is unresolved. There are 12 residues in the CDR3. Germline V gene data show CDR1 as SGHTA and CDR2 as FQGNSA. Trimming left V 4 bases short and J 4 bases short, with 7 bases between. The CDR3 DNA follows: TGTGCCAGCAGCTCGCAAGCCTATGGCTACACCTTC. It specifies CASSSQAYGYTF.

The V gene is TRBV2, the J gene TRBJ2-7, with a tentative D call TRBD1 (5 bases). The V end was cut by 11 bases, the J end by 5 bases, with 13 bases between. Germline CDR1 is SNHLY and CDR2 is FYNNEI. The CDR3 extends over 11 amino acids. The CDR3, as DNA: TGTGCCCAAGGCGCAGGGAACGAGCAGTACTTC. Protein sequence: CAQGAGNEQYF.